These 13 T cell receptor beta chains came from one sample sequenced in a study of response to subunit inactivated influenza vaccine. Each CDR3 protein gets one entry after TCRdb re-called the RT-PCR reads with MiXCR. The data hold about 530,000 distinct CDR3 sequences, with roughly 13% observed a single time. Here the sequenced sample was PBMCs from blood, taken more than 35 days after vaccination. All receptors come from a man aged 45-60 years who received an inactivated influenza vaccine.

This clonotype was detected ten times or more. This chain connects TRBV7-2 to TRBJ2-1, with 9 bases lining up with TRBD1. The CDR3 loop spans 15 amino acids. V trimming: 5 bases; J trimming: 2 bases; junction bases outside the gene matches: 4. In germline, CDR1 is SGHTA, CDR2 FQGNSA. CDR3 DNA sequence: TGTGCCAGCAGCGACGGGACAGGGACCTACAATGAGCAGTTCTTC. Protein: CASSDGTGTYNEQFF.

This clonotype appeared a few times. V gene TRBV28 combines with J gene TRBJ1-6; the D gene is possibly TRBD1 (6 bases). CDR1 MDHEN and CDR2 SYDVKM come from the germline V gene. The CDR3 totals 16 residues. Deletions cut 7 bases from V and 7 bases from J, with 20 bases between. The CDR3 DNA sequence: TGTGCCAGCACGCCCGAGGGGGGTTTGGTGAATTCACCCCTCCACTTT. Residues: CASTPEGGLVNSPLHF.

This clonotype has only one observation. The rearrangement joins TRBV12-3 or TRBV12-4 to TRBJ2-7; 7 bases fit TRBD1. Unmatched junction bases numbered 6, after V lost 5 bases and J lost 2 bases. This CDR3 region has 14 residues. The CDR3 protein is CASSLLQGPYEQYF. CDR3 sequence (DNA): TGTGCCAGCAGTCTATTACAGGGGCCCTACGAGCAGTACTTC.

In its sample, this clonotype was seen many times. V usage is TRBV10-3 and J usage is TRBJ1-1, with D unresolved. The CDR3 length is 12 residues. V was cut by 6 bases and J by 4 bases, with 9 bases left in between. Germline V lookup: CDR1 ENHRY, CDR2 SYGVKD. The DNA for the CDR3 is TGTGCCATCAGGGCCGAAGTCACTGAAGCTTTCTTT. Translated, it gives CAIRAEVTEAFF.

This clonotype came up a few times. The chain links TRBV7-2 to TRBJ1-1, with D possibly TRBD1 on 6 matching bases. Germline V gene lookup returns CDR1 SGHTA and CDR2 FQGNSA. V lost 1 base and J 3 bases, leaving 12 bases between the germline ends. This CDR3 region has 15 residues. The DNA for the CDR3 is TGTGCCAGCAGCTTAGTACAGGGAGTCGACACTGAAGCTTTCTTT. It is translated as CASSLVQGVDTEAFF.

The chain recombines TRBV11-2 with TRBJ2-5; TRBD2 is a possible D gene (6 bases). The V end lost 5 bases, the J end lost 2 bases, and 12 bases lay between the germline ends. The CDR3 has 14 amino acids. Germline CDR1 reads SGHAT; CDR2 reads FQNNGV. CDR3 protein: CASSQGGIQETQYF. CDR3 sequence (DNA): TGTGCCAGCAGCCAAGGCGGGATACAAGAGACCCAGTACTTC.

The CDR3 sequence is CASSLEQHQPQHF. For the CDR3, the DNA is TGTGCCAGCAGTTTAGAGCAGCATCAGCCCCAGCATTTT. This sequence joins TRBV12-3 or TRBV12-4 and TRBJ1-5, with unresolved D. This CDR3 has 13 residues. V was shortened by 1 base and J by 5 bases, with 6 bases between the two germline ends.

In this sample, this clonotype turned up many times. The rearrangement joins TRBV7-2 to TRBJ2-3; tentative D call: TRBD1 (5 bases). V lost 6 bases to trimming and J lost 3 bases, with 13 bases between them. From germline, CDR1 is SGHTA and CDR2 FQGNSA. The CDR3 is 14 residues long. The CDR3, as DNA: TGTGCCAGCAGGGGGCATACCCTAACAGATACGCAGTATTTT. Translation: CASRGHTLTDTQYF.

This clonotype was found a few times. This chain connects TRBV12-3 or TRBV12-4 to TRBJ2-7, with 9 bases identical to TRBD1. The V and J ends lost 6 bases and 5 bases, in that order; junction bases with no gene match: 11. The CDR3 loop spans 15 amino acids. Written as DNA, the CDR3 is TGTGCCAGCAGACAGTCACAGGGGGCGTCCCACGAGCAGTACTTC. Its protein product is CASRQSQGASHEQYF.

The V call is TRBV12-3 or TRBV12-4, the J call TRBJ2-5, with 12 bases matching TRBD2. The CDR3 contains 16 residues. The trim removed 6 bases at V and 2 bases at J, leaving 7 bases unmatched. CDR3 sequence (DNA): TGTGCCAGCAGGACTAGCGGGAGTAACTATCAAGAGACCCAGTACTTC. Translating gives CASRTSGSNYQETQYF.

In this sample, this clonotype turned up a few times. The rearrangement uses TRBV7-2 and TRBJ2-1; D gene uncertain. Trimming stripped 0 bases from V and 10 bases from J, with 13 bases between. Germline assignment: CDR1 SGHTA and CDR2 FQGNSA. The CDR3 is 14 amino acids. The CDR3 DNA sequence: TGTGCCAGCAGCTTAGCTGACGGAATTAACGAGCAGTTCTTC. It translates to CASSLADGINEQFF.

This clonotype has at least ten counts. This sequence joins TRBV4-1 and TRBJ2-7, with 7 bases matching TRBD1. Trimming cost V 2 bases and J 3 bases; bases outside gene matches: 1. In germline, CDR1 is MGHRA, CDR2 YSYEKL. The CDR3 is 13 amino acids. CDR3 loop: CASSQWTGYEQYF. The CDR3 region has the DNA TGCGCCAGCAGCCAATGGACAGGCTACGAGCAGTACTTC.

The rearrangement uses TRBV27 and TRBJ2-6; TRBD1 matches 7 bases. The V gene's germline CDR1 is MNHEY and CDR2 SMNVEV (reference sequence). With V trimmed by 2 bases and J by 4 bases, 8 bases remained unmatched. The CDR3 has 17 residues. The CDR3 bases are TGTGCCAGCAGTTTAAAATTAACAGGGGTCGGGGCCAACGTCCTGACTTTC. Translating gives CASSLKLTGVGANVLTF.